These T cell receptor beta chains were read from a single sample in a study of T cells after yellow fever vaccination. Via MiXCR, TCRdb re-called the 5' RACE reads, giving one row per CDR3 protein. The data show 200,000 to 300,000 distinct CDR3 sequences, 6.5% to 7.5% seen once. This specimen consisted of CD4+ T cells sorted from PBMCs, obtained on the day of the yellow fever booster vaccination. The receptors come from a man aged 30 to 39 who received the YFV17D yellow fever vaccine. Each CDR3 is given with its conserved first and last residue. D genes are given only for firm matches. The size entry is marked missing in some rows and otherwise reads once, few, many or a size class.

TRBD1,.,TRBJ2-4,TRBV5-1,CASSFGQGENIQYF,TGCGCCAGCAGCTTTGGACAGGGGGAAAACATTCAGTACTTC
TRBD1,.,TRBJ2-7,TRBV5-1,CASSQGQGSDEQYF,TGCGCCAGCAGCCAAGGACAGGGGTCCGACGAGCAGTACTTC
TRBD2,many,TRBJ2-1,TRBV12-3/TRBV12-4,CASSPTGTSGYNEQFF,TGTGCCAGCAGCCCGACCGGGACTAGCGGCTACAATGAGCAGTTCTTC
.,.,TRBJ2-2,TRBV10-1,CASSFGPTNTGELFF,TGCGCCAGCAGTTTCGGACCGACGAACACCGGGGAGCTGTTTTTT
.,.,TRBJ2-5,TRBV7-6,CASSPSLTQYF,TGTGCCAGCAGCCCCTCGCTGACCCAGTACTTC
TRBD1,.,TRBJ2-7,TRBV20-1,CSAITGGAVGEQYF,TGCAGTGCTATCACAGGGGGCGCGGTGGGGGAGCAGTACTTC
.,many,TRBJ2-1,TRBV29-1,CSVSDRNEQFF,TGCAGCGTATCAGACCGGAATGAGCAGTTCTTC
.,few,TRBJ1-5,TRBV20-1,CSASRFRSNQPQHF,TGCAGTGCTAGTAGGTTTCGGAGCAATCAGCCCCAGCATTTT
.,few,TRBJ1-4,TRBV2,CASTVGWTEKLFF,TGTGCCAGCACCGTGGGGTGGACTGAAAAACTGTTTTTT
TRBD1,few,TRBJ1-6,TRBV20-1,CSARTGGNSYNSPLHF,TGCAGTGCTCGGACAGGGGGCAACTCCTATAATTCACCCCTCCACTTT
.,.,TRBJ2-7,TRBV5-4,CASSLAPSYGVGAYEQYF,TGTGCCAGCAGCTTGGCCCCCTCTTATGGGGTGGGGGCCTACGAGCAGTACTTC
.,few,TRBJ2-7,TRBV7-9,CASSQTAYEQYF,TGTGCCAGCAGCCAGACAGCTTACGAGCAGTACTTC
.,.,TRBJ1-1,TRBV15,CATSRPLKGNTEAFF,TGTGCCACCAGCAGACCCCTTAAGGGGAACACTGAAGCTTTCTTT
.,few,TRBJ2-7,TRBV20-1,CSALKRRGEQYF,TGCAGTGCCCTAAAACGTAGGGGCGAGCAGTACTTC
TRBD2,few,TRBJ2-5,TRBV20-1,CSAQPLTSDKETQYF,TGCAGTGCACAACCCCTTACTAGCGACAAAGAGACCCAGTACTTC
.,few,TRBJ2-5,TRBV5-1,CASSALQETQYF,TGCGCCAGCAGCGCCCTTCAAGAGACCCAGTACTTC
.,.,TRBJ1-6,TRBV20-1,CSARVETSGMPLHF,TGCAGTGCTAGAGTGGAGACAAGCGGTATGCCCCTCCACTTT
TRBD2,few,TRBJ2-7,TRBV7-2,CASSSGTSVYEQYF,TGTGCCAGCAGCTCCGGGACTAGCGTCTACGAGCAGTACTTC
.,many,TRBJ2-5,TRBV29-1,CSVYGEQETQYF,TGCAGCGTCTACGGGGAGCAAGAGACCCAGTACTTC
TRBD1,many,TRBJ2-7,TRBV4-3,CASSQDSTGIGEQYF,TGCGCCAGCAGCCAAGACTCGACAGGGATAGGCGAGCAGTACTTC
TRBD2,few,TRBJ2-3,TRBV20-1,CSASGSGRAPDTQYF,TGCAGTGCTAGTGGTAGCGGGAGGGCCCCGGATACGCAGTATTTT
.,few,TRBJ2-2,TRBV6-2/TRBV6-3,CASRTGAELFF,TGTGCCAGCAGAACCGGGGCAGAGCTGTTTTTT
TRBD1,.,TRBJ2-2,TRBV7-9,CATRLGTGTFTGELFF,TGTGCCACCCGCCTTGGGACAGGGACATTCACCGGGGAGCTGTTTTTT
.,many,TRBJ2-5,TRBV5-1,CASRYQETQYF,TGCGCCAGCAGGTACCAAGAGACCCAGTACTTC
.,many,TRBJ2-1,TRBV12-3/TRBV12-4,CASKLVHEQFF,TGTGCCAGCAAGTTGGTTCATGAGCAGTTCTTC
TRBD1,.,TRBJ2-3,TRBV7-2,CASSHGQGGADTQYF,TGTGCCAGCAGCCACGGACAGGGCGGGGCAGATACGCAGTATTTT
.,few,TRBJ1-6,TRBV12-3/TRBV12-4,CASSLVADTPLHF,TGTGCCAGCAGTTTAGTTGCCGACACACCCCTCCACTTT
.,.,TRBJ2-3,TRBV20-1,CSAPSGGTQYF,TGCAGTGCCCCGAGCGGCGGTACGCAGTATTTT
.,many,TRBJ2-2,TRBV19,CASSFLTGDHVFF,TGTGCCAGTAGCTTCTTAACTGGTGACCATGTGTTTTTT
.,few,TRBJ2-7,TRBV6-5,CASSYSRERHEQYF,TGTGCCAGCAGTTACTCTCGGGAGCGACACGAGCAGTACTTC
.,few,TRBJ2-4,TRBV23-1,CAGQWKTVSKNIQYF,TGCGCCGGACAGTGGAAGACCGTATCCAAAAACATTCAGTACTTC
.,many,TRBJ2-7,TRBV6-2/TRBV6-3,CASSYPAGREEQYF,TGTGCCAGCAGTTACCCGGCAGGGAGAGAAGAGCAGTACTTC
.,.,TRBJ2-7,TRBV7-8,CASSSGASSYEQYF,TGTGCCAGCAGCTCAGGGGCCAGTTCCTACGAGCAGTACTTC
.,.,TRBJ1-6,TRBV7-9,CASSLDLGKSPLHF,TGTGCCAGCAGCTTAGACCTGGGCAAATCACCCCTCCACTTT
TRBD2,few,TRBJ2-7,TRBV5-5,CASSWDYSASASYEQYF,TGTGCCAGCAGCTGGGACTACTCCGCGTCCGCCTCCTACGAGCAGTACTTC
TRBD2,.,TRBJ2-1,TRBV6-2/TRBV6-3,CASSYGLAVGLDEQFF,TGTGCCAGCAGTTATGGACTAGCCGTAGGATTGGATGAGCAGTTCTTC
TRBD1,few,TRBJ2-1,TRBV12-3/TRBV12-4,CASSNPQGARGGQFF,TGTGCCAGCAGCAACCCCCAGGGGGCAAGGGGTGGGCAGTTCTTC
.,.,TRBJ2-7,TRBV4-3,CASSEGASSYEQYF,TGCGCCAGCAGCGAGGGAGCGAGCTCCTACGAGCAGTACTTC
.,many,TRBJ1-5,TRBV6-6,CASSTTGYQPQHF,TGTGCCAGCAGTACCACAGGGTATCAGCCCCAGCATTTT
TRBD2,many,TRBJ2-5,TRBV2,CASSGTERTSGGQETQYF,TGTGCCAGCAGTGGGACGGAAAGGACTAGCGGGGGTCAAGAGACCCAGTACTTC
.,.,TRBJ1-3,TRBV3-1,CASSQEVGSGNTIYF,TGTGCCAGCAGCCAAGAGGTTGGGTCTGGAAACACCATATATTTT
.,.,TRBJ2-7,TRBV9,CASSVGSPGMVAYEQYF,TGTGCCAGCAGCGTAGGATCCCCCGGGATGGTGGCCTACGAGCAGTACTTC
TRBD2,many,TRBJ2-2,TRBV6-1,CASSQPGTTPKGELFF,TGTGCCAGCAGTCAACCCGGGACTACCCCTAAAGGGGAGCTGTTTTTT
.,.,TRBJ2-7,TRBV20-1,CSAREAVEQYF,TGCAGTGCTAGAGAGGCGGTCGAGCAGTACTTC
.,many,TRBJ2-7,TRBV3-1,CASSQVARHPFAEQYF,TGTGCCAGCAGCCAAGTGGCGAGACATCCTTTTGCCGAGCAGTACTTC
TRBD2,many,TRBJ2-1,TRBV12-3/TRBV12-4,CASRLAGVVNEQFF,TGTGCCAGCAGACTAGCGGGAGTGGTCAATGAGCAGTTCTTC
TRBD1,many,TRBJ2-6,TRBV6-5,CASSFGGTGGTGANVLTF,TGTGCCAGCAGTTTCGGGGGGACAGGGGGTACAGGGGCCAACGTCCTGACTTTC
.,few,TRBJ2-4,TRBV20-1,CSVTQGGDIQYF,TGCAGTGTCACCCAGGGGGGAGACATTCAGTACTTC
.,many,TRBJ2-5,TRBV6-5,CASRLTWGETQYF,TGTGCCAGCAGACTCACATGGGGGGAGACCCAGTACTTC
TRBD2,many,TRBJ2-3,TRBV28,CASGIADGRDTQYF,TGTGCCAGCGGCATCGCGGACGGGAGGGATACGCAGTATTTT
.,.,TRBJ2-3,TRBV20-1,CSARVGGTSTDTQYF,TGCAGTGCTAGAGTAGGGGGTACTAGCACAGATACGCAGTATTTT
TRBD1,few,TRBJ2-2,TRBV5-1,CASSFTGGFTGELFF,TGCGCCAGCAGCTTTACAGGGGGTTTCACCGGGGAGCTGTTTTTT
.,few,TRBJ1-1,TRBV7-2,CASSTYGGRTEAFF,TGTGCCAGCAGCACGTATGGGGGGAGAACTGAAGCTTTCTTT
TRBD1,.,TRBJ1-2,TRBV5-1,CASSLGPTGTVSGYTF,TGCGCCAGCAGCTTGGGCCCTACCGGGACAGTTTCAGGCTACACCTTC
.,.,TRBJ1-4,TRBV5-1,CASSFQGLISEKLFF,TGCGCCAGCAGCTTCCAGGGGCTTATTTCCGAAAAACTGTTTTTT
.,many,TRBJ1-5,TRBV28,CASILGRNNQPQHF,TGTGCCAGCATTCTAGGGCGCAACAATCAGCCCCAGCATTTT
TRBD2,few,TRBJ2-1,TRBV11-2,CASSHLGGRSNEQFF,TGTGCCAGCAGCCATTTGGGAGGGCGAAGCAATGAGCAGTTCTTC
TRBD1,.,TRBJ1-3,TRBV7-2,CASSFRGRRNTIYF,TGTGCCAGCAGCTTTAGGGGGCGGAGAAACACCATATATTTT
.,.,TRBJ2-5,TRBV18,CASSPLVGGRRETQYF,TGTGCCAGCTCACCACTTGTCGGGGGACGGCGAGAGACCCAGTACTTC